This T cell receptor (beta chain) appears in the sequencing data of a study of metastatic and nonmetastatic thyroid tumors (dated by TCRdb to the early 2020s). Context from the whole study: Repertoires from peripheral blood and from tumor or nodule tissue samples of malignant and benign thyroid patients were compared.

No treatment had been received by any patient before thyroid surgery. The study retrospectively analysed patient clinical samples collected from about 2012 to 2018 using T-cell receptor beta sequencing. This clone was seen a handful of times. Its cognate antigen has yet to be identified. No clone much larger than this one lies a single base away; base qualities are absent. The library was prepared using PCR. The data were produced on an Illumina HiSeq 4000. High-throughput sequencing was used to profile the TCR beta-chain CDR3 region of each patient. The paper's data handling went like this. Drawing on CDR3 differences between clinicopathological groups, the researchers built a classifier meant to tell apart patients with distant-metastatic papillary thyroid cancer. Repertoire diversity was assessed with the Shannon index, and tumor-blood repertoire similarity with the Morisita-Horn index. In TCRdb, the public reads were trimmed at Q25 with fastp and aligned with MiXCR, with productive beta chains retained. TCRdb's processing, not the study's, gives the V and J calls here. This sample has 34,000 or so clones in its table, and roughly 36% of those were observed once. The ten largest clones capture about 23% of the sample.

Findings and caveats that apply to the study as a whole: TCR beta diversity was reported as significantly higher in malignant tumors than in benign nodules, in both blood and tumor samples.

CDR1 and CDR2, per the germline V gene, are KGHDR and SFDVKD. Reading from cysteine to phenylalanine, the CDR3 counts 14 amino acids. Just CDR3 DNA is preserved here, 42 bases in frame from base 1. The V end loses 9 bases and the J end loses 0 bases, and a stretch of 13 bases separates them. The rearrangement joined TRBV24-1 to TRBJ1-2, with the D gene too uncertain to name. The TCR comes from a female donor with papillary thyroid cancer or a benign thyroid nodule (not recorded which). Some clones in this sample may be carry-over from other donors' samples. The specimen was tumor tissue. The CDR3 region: CATAPMGANYGYTF. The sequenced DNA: TGTGCCACCGCCCCAATGGGAGCTAACTATGGCTACACCTTC.